This entry lists 10 T cell receptor beta chains sequenced from one sample in a study of blood T cell repertoires in COVID-19. Data came from immunoSEQ multiplex PCR; TCRdb stores just in-frame clones and leaves some out. The table has 25,000 to 35,000 clones, roughly 94% seen once; the top ten hold 2.4%. The specimen sequenced was peripheral blood. The receptors shown here come from a man aged 45-65 years with active COVID-19.

V gene TRBV11-3 combines with J gene TRBJ1-2; 7 bases map to TRBD1. V lost 0 bases to trimming and J lost 4 bases; unmatched junction nucleotides: 2. CDR3 length: 14 amino acids. From germline, CDR1 is SGHNT and CDR2 YENEEA. CDR3 sequence: CASSLETGTYGYTF. The CDR3 DNA reads TGTGCCAGCAGCTTAGAGACAGGGACCTATGGCTACACCTTC.

The genes are TRBV15 and TRBJ1-2, with a possible D match to TRBD1 (5 bases). Trimming pared 5 bases from V and 5 bases from J, leaving 21 bases between. The V gene's germline CDR1 is LNHNV and CDR2 YYDKDF (reference sequence). The CDR3 has 16 residues. The CDR3 reads CATSWRGRDGGYGYTF. The CDR3 DNA reads as TGTGCCACCAGCTGGAGGGGAAGGGACGGAGGATATGGCTACACCTTC. The whole variable domain, filled in from reference TRBV15 and TRBJ1-2, reads DAMVIQNPRYQVTQFGKPVTLSCSQTLNHNVMYWYQQKSSQAPKLLFHYYDKDFNNEADTPDNFQSRRPNTSFCFLDIRSPGLGDTAMYLCATSWRGRDGGYGYTFGSGTRLTVV.

V gene TRBV10-2 combines with J gene TRBJ1-5; possibly TRBD1 for D (5 bases). The CDR3 length is 17 residues. Trimming removed 2 bases from V and 2 bases from J, with 16 bases in between. CDR1 and CDR2 (germline): WSHSY, SAAADI. As DNA, the CDR3 is TGCGCCAGCAGTGAGCTCGGAGGGGACGTTGGCAATCAGCCCCAGCATTTT. Encoded protein: CASSELGGDVGNQPQHF.

The chain recombines TRBV7-2 with TRBJ1-1, with TRBD1 matching over 8 bases. CDR3 length: 13 residues. The germline V gene encodes CDR1 SGHTA and CDR2 FQGNSA. V lost 2 bases and J lost 4; bases outside the gene matches: 0. In DNA form, the CDR3 reads TGTGCCAGCAGCTTAACAGGGGGCACTGAAGCTTTCTTT. This sequence encodes CASSLTGGTEAFF.

The chain couples TRBV5-1 to TRBJ1-1, with D maybe TRBD1 (5 bases). CDR1 and CDR2 (germline): SGHRS, YFSETQ. V lost 0 bases and J 0 bases, leaving 12 bases between the germline ends. The CDR3 is 16 amino acids. CDR3 DNA sequence: TGCGCCAGCAGCTTGGCAGGGCGGAGCATGAACACTGAAGCTTTCTTT. This codes for CASSLAGRSMNTEAFF.

The rearrangement joins TRBV2 to TRBJ1-6, with 11 nucleotides matching TRBD1. V was pared by 6 bases and J by 3 bases, with 4 bases of the junction left unmatched. The CDR3 consists of 16 residues. The V gene's germline CDR1 is SNHLY and CDR2 FYNNEI. CDR3 loop: CASRAGTGGYNSPLHF. DNA for the CDR3: TGTGCCAGCAGAGCCGGGACAGGGGGCTATAATTCACCCCTCCACTTT.

The V and J genes are TRBV9 and TRBJ2-7, with 8 bases that match TRBD1. V gave up 0 bases and J gave up 1 base; unmatched junction bases: 3. The CDR3 extends over 15 amino acids. Looked up from germline, CDR1 is SGDLS and CDR2 is YYNGEE. The CDR3 sequence is CASSVAGTGSYEQYF. CDR3 sequence (DNA): TGTGCCAGCAGCGTAGCAGGGACAGGTTCCTACGAGCAGTACTTC.

The genes are TRBV19 and TRBJ1-2; 7 nucleotides align to TRBD1. CDR3 length equals 13 residues. The germline gives CDR1 LNHDA, CDR2 SQIVND (reference sequence). Trimming took 5 bases from V and 8 from J; bases not matched to a gene: 8. The CDR3 protein is CASSLGQRGGYTF. The CDR3 coding sequence is TGTGCCAGTAGTTTGGGACAGAGAGGCGGCTACACCTTC.

The rearrangement joins TRBV5-1 to TRBJ2-1; 11 bases match TRBD2. V was clipped by 4 bases and J by 3 bases; unmatched bases: 9. Germline V CDR1 and CDR2: SGHRS, YFSETQ. This CDR3 comprises 17 residues. CDR3: CASSPPLLAGVYNEQFF. As DNA, the CDR3 is TGCGCCAGCAGCCCCCCTTTACTAGCGGGAGTCTACAATGAGCAGTTCTTC.

This sequence joins TRBV11-2 and TRBJ1-5, with TRBD1 matching 11 bases. Germline CDR1 SGHAT, CDR2 FQNNGV. The CDR3 has 18 amino acids. The junction had 11 bases not matched to a gene; V was cut back by 5 bases and J by 2 bases. CDR3 loop: CASSTGTGGPVGNQPQHF. The CDR3 region has the DNA TGTGCCAGCAGCACCGGGACAGGGGGACCTGTTGGCAATCAGCCCCAGCATTTT.